The rows below give T cell receptor beta chains drawn from one sample of a study of blood T cells in healthy people across ages. Via MiXCR, TCRdb re-called the 5' RACE reads, giving one row per CDR3 protein. The top ten hold about 0.8% of the sample, which has around 1,000,000 distinct CDR3 sequences, almost 25% seen once. The same sample was also studied in work on T cells of mothers and their children.

Sequencing input: blood. The origin of the receptors is a girl aged 2 to 9 in good health. Both conserved end residues are part of each CDR3. D genes are given only for firm matches. Clone size is stated in some rows and not others, as once, few, many or a class when expanded.

V gene	J gene	D gene	clone size	CDR3 DNA	CDR3 protein
TRBV7-9	TRBJ2-5	.	few	TGTGCCAGCAGCTTATCTCTATGGGTCGGGCAAGAGACCCAGTACTTC	CASSLSLWVGQETQYF
TRBV20-1	TRBJ2-4	TRBD1	few	TGCAGTGTCGTACAGGGGGAGATGTTTCCAAACATTCAGTACTTC	CSVVQGEMFPNIQYF
TRBV2	TRBJ2-6	.	.	TGTGCCAGCAGTGTCCCAGGGCGTTCGGGGGCCAACGTCCTGACTTTC	CASSVPGRSGANVLTF
TRBV6-4	TRBJ2-1	TRBD2	.	TGTGCCAGCAGTGGACTAGCGGGGGAGCAGTTCTTC	CASSGLAGEQFF
TRBV12-3/TRBV12-4	TRBJ2-3	TRBD2	few	TGTGCCAGCAGTACTAGCGGGGGGGACACAGATACGCAGTATTTT	CASSTSGGDTDTQYF
TRBV20-1	TRBJ1-4	.	.	TGCAGTGCTAGCTTCGGCAGTCCTAATGAAAAACTGTTTTTT	CSASFGSPNEKLFF
TRBV29-1	TRBJ2-5	TRBD1	once	TGCAGCACAGGACAGGGAGGAGAGGAGACCCAGTACTTC	CSTGQGGEETQYF
TRBV28	TRBJ2-1	.	.	TGTGCCAGCAGTTTCCCAGACCGGAATGAGCAGTTCTTC	CASSFPDRNEQFF
TRBV18	TRBJ2-7	.	few	TGTGCCAGCTCACCTCGACAGGACGAGCAGTACTTC	CASSPRQDEQYF
TRBV3-1	TRBJ1-4	.	.	TGTGCCAGCAGCCAACGCAGGACTAATGAAAAACTGTTTTTT	CASSQRRTNEKLFF
TRBV9	TRBJ2-7	.	few	TGTGCCAGCAGCGTAGGGGCAGGGCCCCACTACGAGCAGTACTTC	CASSVGAGPHYEQYF
TRBV18	TRBJ2-4	.	.	TGTGCCAGCTCACCAATGCTTCCAGGGGAAAACATTCAGTACTTC	CASSPMLPGENIQYF
TRBV20-1	TRBJ2-4	.	.	TGCAGTGCTAGAGCCGCGTTAAGTTGGCTAGCCAAAAACATTCAGTACTTC	CSARAALSWLAKNIQYF
TRBV5-1	TRBJ1-4	.	few	TGCGCCAGCAGCTTGGGAGGAGGGGCGACTAATGAAAAACTGTTTTTT	CASSLGGGATNEKLFF
TRBV14	TRBJ2-1	TRBD2	few	TGTGCCAGCAGCCAAGGGCTAGCGGGAAATTGGGCTGAGCAGTTCTTC	CASSQGLAGNWAEQFF
TRBV11-2	TRBJ2-5	.	few	TGTGCCAGCAGCCTCGTGGCCAGGGGAGATTGGGAGACCCAGTACTTC	CASSLVARGDWETQYF
TRBV5-1	TRBJ2-7	TRBD1	.	TGCGCCAGCAGTTTCCAGACAGGGCCCTACGAGCAGTACTTC	CASSFQTGPYEQYF
TRBV29-1	TRBJ1-2	TRBD1	.	TGCAGCGCGTCTACAGGGGGCTATGGCTACACCTTC	CSASTGGYGYTF
TRBV20-1	TRBJ1-1	.	.	TGCAGTGCTAGCGGCCAGGCACACACTGAAGCTTTCTTT	CSASGQAHTEAFF
TRBV3-1	TRBJ2-6	.	.	TGTGCCAGCAGCCAGGTGCAGCAGTCACACTCTGGGGCCAACGTCCTGACTTTC	CASSQVQQSHSGANVLTF
TRBV4-1	TRBJ2-3	.	.	TGCGCCAGCAGCCAAGAGATGGGGACGATTTCTAGCACAGATACGCAGTATTTT	CASSQEMGTISSTDTQYF
TRBV2	TRBJ2-1	TRBD1	.	TGTGCCAGCAAACAACAGGGGGGCCAATACAATGAGCAGTTCTTC	CASKQQGGQYNEQFF
TRBV20-1	TRBJ2-1	TRBD2	.	TGCAGTGCTAGAAACCCGGGACTAGCGGGGGGGTGGAATGAGCAGTTCTTC	CSARNPGLAGGWNEQFF
TRBV6-5	TRBJ2-2	.	few	TGTGCCAGCAGTGCGACTAGGTGGGAGCTGTTTTTT	CASSATRWELFF
TRBV9	TRBJ1-5	.	.	TGTGCCAGCAGCGTATCCACCAATCAGCCCCAGCATTTT	CASSVSTNQPQHF
TRBV2	TRBJ1-2	.	.	TGTGCCAGGAGAAGTACAGGGTTAACTGGCTACACCTTC	CARRSTGLTGYTF
TRBV2	TRBJ1-2	.	few	TGTGCCAGCAGTGAAGAGGCAGAGGGCACATCTAACTATGGCTACACCTTC	CASSEEAEGTSNYGYTF
TRBV12-3/TRBV12-4	TRBJ2-5	.	.	TGTGCCAGTCGTCGGGACACTCGAGAGCAGTACTTC	CASRRDTREQYF
TRBV11-2	TRBJ2-7	TRBD1	.	TGTGCCAGCAGCTCATTCCCGGGACAGGGATTCTACGAGCAGTACTTC	CASSSFPGQGFYEQYF
TRBV28	TRBJ2-7	.	.	TGTGCCAGCAGTTTAAGGGGCCAGGTCTCCTACGAGCAGTACTTC	CASSLRGQVSYEQYF
TRBV7-2	TRBJ1-2	.	.	TGTGCCAGCAGCGAATCCCCCGGGGGGCGAATCCTCTACACCTTC	CASSESPGGRILYTF
TRBV28	TRBJ1-1	.	few	TGTGCCAGCACTGAGGGGTACCCAGGACGGACTGAAGCTTTCTTT	CASTEGYPGRTEAFF
TRBV2	TRBJ1-2	.	few	TGTGCCAGCAAAAGAAGCAGGGAAGGCGGCTACACCTTC	CASKRSREGGYTF
TRBV7-4	TRBJ1-6	.	.	TGTGCCAGCAGCTTCCTCCGTCTCTCGCAGGAAAATTCACCCCTCCACTTT	CASSFLRLSQENSPLHF
TRBV12-3/TRBV12-4	TRBJ2-7	.	.	TGTGCCAGCAGGGTAGGACTCCCAGGGCTCGGCGAGCAGTACTTC	CASRVGLPGLGEQYF
TRBV2	TRBJ2-1	TRBD1	few	TGTGCCAGCAACCCAACGGACAGGGTCTGTGTTTGGCAGTTCTTC	CASNPTDRVCVWQFF
TRBV21-1	TRBJ1-1	.	.	TGTGCCAGCAGCTCATCGCTCGGGACAGGGGTTGGAGAGAACACTGAAGCTTTCTTT	CASSSSLGTGVGENTEAFF
TRBV19	TRBJ2-5	TRBD2	.	TGTGCCAGCGGCGGGGGGACGGAAGAGACCCAGTACTTC	CASGGGTEETQYF
TRBV4-3	TRBJ2-1	.	many	TGCGCCAGCAGCCACGCAGGGGGGGGTCCCTACAATGAGCAGTTCTTC	CASSHAGGGPYNEQFF